This is a list of T cell receptor beta chains from one sample in a study of T-cell reconstitution after alpha-beta-depleted transplantation in children. MiXCR, run by TCRdb on the PCR reads, gives a single entry per CDR3 protein. The sample comprises tens of thousands of distinct CDR3 sequences, about 6.3% of which are singletons, and 5.5% to 7% rests with the top ten. The input for sequencing was PBMCs, mostly from graft donor cells, taken 180 days after TCRalphabeta/CD19-depleted stem cell transplant. These receptor sequences come from a male patient under 18 who had a stem cell transplant for acute myeloid leukemia, so the T cells may come from the graft donor. CDR3s include the opening cysteine and the closing phenylalanine or tryptophan. Each record gives: D gene, J gene, CDR3 length, clone size, V gene, CDR3 DNA, CDR3 protein. The D gene is left open where the match is weak. Size is omitted from some rows. Given values are once, few, many or a class for expanded clones.

TRBD2	TRBJ2-1	15	many	TRBV4-2	TGTGCCAGCAGCCAAGGGACTAGCGGGAGTAATGAGCAGTTCTTC	CASSQGTSGSNEQFF
TRBD2	TRBJ2-3	17	many	TRBV20-1	TGCAGTGCTTTGGGACTAGCGGGAGGATTGAGCACAGATACGCAGTATTTT	CSALGLAGGLSTDTQYF
.	TRBJ2-3	16	many	TRBV9	TGTGCCAGCAGCGTAGCTCCGGGGGCGGGCACAGATACGCAGTATTTT	CASSVAPGAGTDTQYF
TRBD2	TRBJ2-1	17	many	TRBV7-2	TGTGCCAGCAGCCCACTTCGGACTAGCGGGAGGCCCAATGAGCAGTTCTTC	CASSPLRTSGRPNEQFF
.	TRBJ2-5	18	many	TRBV6-4	TGTGCCAGCAGTGACCCCCCTGAGACTGGAGGGGGGAAAGAGACCCAGTACTTC	CASSDPPETGGGKETQYF
.	TRBJ1-1	18	many	TRBV11-3	TGTGCCAGCAGCTTAGTAGGTGGGTTGGGGCGCATGAGCACTGAAGCTTTCTTT	CASSLVGGLGRMSTEAFF
.	TRBJ2-1	15	many	TRBV3-1	TGTGCCAGCGTCCAACCTGGACGCCTATACAATGAGCAGTTCTTC	CASVQPGRLYNEQFF
TRBD2	TRBJ2-7	14	.	TRBV12-3/TRBV12-4	TGTGCCAGCAGTATCGGGACTAGTCGAAACGAGCAGTACTTC	CASSIGTSRNEQYF
TRBD1	TRBJ1-4	15	many	TRBV7-6	TGTGCCAGCAGCGGGACAGGACCAACTAATGAAAAACTGTTTTTT	CASSGTGPTNEKLFF
.	TRBJ2-1	15	.	TRBV5-6	TGTGCCATCGGCCCCCGGTTGCGCTCCTACAATGAGCAGTTCTTC	CAIGPRLRSYNEQFF
TRBD2	TRBJ2-3	15	many	TRBV20-1	TGCAGTGCCCAGACTAGCGGGAGGTTCTCAGATACGCAGTATTTT	CSAQTSGRFSDTQYF
.	TRBJ1-1	14	many	TRBV2	TGTGCCAGCCTTTTGTGGGGGCGCGGCACTGAAGCTTTCTTT	CASLLWGRGTEAFF
.	TRBJ2-1	14	many	TRBV28	TGTGCCAGCAGGCAGGAGAGCTCCTACAATGAGCAGTTCTTC	CASRQESSYNEQFF
.	TRBJ1-1	12	many	TRBV15	TGTGCCACCAGCTTAGGGGGCACTGAAGCTTTCTTT	CATSLGGTEAFF
.	TRBJ2-2	14	many	TRBV2	TGTGCCAGCAGTGGAGAGGTGAACACCGGGGAGCTGTTTTTT	CASSGEVNTGELFF
TRBD2	TRBJ2-1	14	many	TRBV20-1	TGCAGTGCCCCATCGGGACTAGCCACGGGAGAGCAGTTCTTC	CSAPSGLATGEQFF
.	TRBJ2-2	14	many	TRBV29-1	TGCAGCGTTGGGGGCCAGGGGACCACCGGGGAGCTGTTTTTT	CSVGGQGTTGELFF
TRBD2	TRBJ2-7	15	many	TRBV29-1	TGCAGCGTTGTTGCGGCCGGGGGGGCATCCTACGAGCAGTACTTC	CSVVAAGGASYEQYF
.	TRBJ1-2	16	many	TRBV28	TGTGCCAGCAGTTCGGAGGGCCCAGTGACCCCCTATGGCTACACCTTC	CASSSEGPVTPYGYTF
.	TRBJ2-5	15	many	TRBV5-4	TGTGCCAGCAGCACAGGAATGGGGGAACAAGAGACCCAGTACTTC	CASSTGMGEQETQYF
TRBD2	TRBJ2-7	16	many	TRBV4-1	TGCGCCAGCAGCCAAGCCCTAGCGGGAGGGCGAGACGAGCAGTACTTC	CASSQALAGGRDEQYF
TRBD1	TRBJ1-2	13	many	TRBV12-3/TRBV12-4	TGTGCCAGCAGGCGACAGGGCCGCTATGGCTACACCTTC	CASRRQGRYGYTF
.	TRBJ1-2	16	many	TRBV5-1	TGCGCCAGCAGCCCAAGAGTAGGGGGATCCAACTATGGCTACACCTTC	CASSPRVGGSNYGYTF
TRBD1	TRBJ2-7	15	many	TRBV7-2	TGTGCCAGCAGCTTAGGGGGGACAGGGGGGTACGAGCAGTACTTC	CASSLGGTGGYEQYF
TRBD1	TRBJ1-1	15	many	TRBV12-3/TRBV12-4	TGTGCCAGCAGTTTTAGGACAGGCTGGAACACTGAAGCTTTCTTT	CASSFRTGWNTEAFF
.	TRBJ1-1	14	many	TRBV13	TGTGCCAGCAGCTCCCCCCGCGGTCACACTGAAGCTTTCTTT	CASSSPRGHTEAFF
.	TRBJ2-1	12	many	TRBV7-8	TGTGCCAGCAGCTTAGTGGCACTAGTATCATTCTTC	CASSLVALVSFF
.	TRBJ2-2	17	many	TRBV28	TGTGCCAGCAGCCCAATTTTGCCGGGCAGTAACACCGGGGAGCTGTTTTTT	CASSPILPGSNTGELFF
.	TRBJ2-7	13	.	TRBV19	TGTGCCAGTAGTATCCTTTATGCCTACGAGCAGTACTTC	CASSILYAYEQYF
TRBD2	TRBJ2-7	15	many	TRBV5-1	TGCGCCAGCAGCCGAGAATTTCAGGGAGGGGCCGAGCAGTACTTC	CASSREFQGGAEQYF
TRBD2	TRBJ2-7	15	many	TRBV18	TGTGCCAGCTCACCGCTACTAGCGGGAGGGAACGAGCAGTACTTC	CASSPLLAGGNEQYF
TRBD1	TRBJ1-2	16	many	TRBV14	TGTGCCAGCAGCTCCTTACAGGGGGCGCAATCCTATGGCTACACCTTC	CASSSLQGAQSYGYTF
.	TRBJ1-1	16	many	TRBV20-1	TGCAGTGCTAGGTCCGGCAGGGGTCCCTCTAACACTGAAGCTTTCTTT	CSARSGRGPSNTEAFF
.	TRBJ2-1	13	many	TRBV4-3	TGCGCCAGCAGCGGACAGCTCTACAATGAGCAGTTCTTC	CASSGQLYNEQFF
.	TRBJ2-2	13	few	TRBV18	TGTGCCAGCTCACCAGAACTAGCCGGGGAGCTGTTTTTT	CASSPELAGELFF
.	TRBJ2-5	16	many	TRBV7-9	TGTGCCAGCAGCTTGGGAGGCGTCTGGAGGCAAGAGACCCAGTACTTC	CASSLGGVWRQETQYF
TRBD2	TRBJ2-1	15	few	TRBV5-4	TGTGCCAGCAGCCCACGGGGGGGGGCCCACAATGAGCAGTTCTTC	CASSPRGGAHNEQFF
TRBD2	TRBJ2-7	15	many	TRBV7-2	TGTGCCAGCAGCCATGGACTAGCGGGAGTCTACGAGCAGTACTTC	CASSHGLAGVYEQYF
.	TRBJ2-5	13	many	TRBV28	TGTGCCAGCAAGGGGGGGTACCAAGAGACCCAGTACTTC	CASKGGYQETQYF
TRBD1	TRBJ2-1	14	many	TRBV3-1	TGTGCCAGCACCCGGGACAGCTTCTACAATGAGCAGTTCTTC	CASTRDSFYNEQFF
.	TRBJ2-3	15	many	TRBV20-1	TGCAGTGCTACAACCCGGGAAACCAGCACAGATACGCAGTATTTT	CSATTRETSTDTQYF
TRBD1	TRBJ2-6	18	many	TRBV27	TGTGCCAGCAGTTCCCTGGGACAGTCTTACTCTGGGGCCAACGTCCTGACTTTC	CASSSLGQSYSGANVLTF
TRBD2	TRBJ2-7	15	many	TRBV20-1	TGCAGTGCTAGAGAACATGGCGGGAGAATAAGGGAGCAGTACTTC	CSAREHGGRIREQYF
.	TRBJ1-5	21	.	TRBV20-1	TGCAGTGGCAAAGATCCGGGCTTGGGACCCCGTGACCCCCATAGCAATCAGCCCCAGCATTTT	CSGKDPGLGPRDPHSNQPQHF
.	TRBJ1-6	12	many	TRBV3-1	TGTGCCAGCAGCCGCAACAAGGCTCGCTTTGTTTTT	CASSRNKARFVF
TRBD1	TRBJ1-1	14	.	TRBV19	TGTGCCAGTAGTGTTGGGACAGCAAACACTGAAGCTTTCTTT	CASSVGTANTEAFF